This is a list of T cell receptor beta chains from one sample in a study of T cell responses to AZD1222 COVID-19 vaccine. Libraries were prepared by immunoSEQ multiplex PCR; TCRdb keeps only in-frame clonotypes and omits some of them. The top ten clones hold roughly 12% of a sample with 150,000 to 200,000 clones, 88% of them seen once. The sample consisted of peripheral blood, taken 28 days after the second AZD1222 dose. Receptor source: an adult who received the AZD1222 COVID-19 vaccine. Both conserved end residues are part of each CDR3. A D gene is named only where the DNA matches it firmly. Expanded clones get a size class; other rows say once, few or many, or leave the size out.

d_call clone_size j_call v_call cdr3_aa cdr3_nt
NA NA TRBJ1-1 TRBV6-1 CASSETMNTEAFF TGTGCCAGCAGTGAGACAATGAACACTGAAGCTTTCTTT
NA NA TRBJ1-1 TRBV5-1 CASSRTDNTEAFF TGCGCCAGCAGCCGGACAGATAACACTGAAGCTTTCTTT
NA NA TRBJ1-1 TRBV7-9 CASSPHEMGGNTEAFF TGTGCCAGCAGCCCCCATGAGATGGGGGGGAACACTGAAGCTTTCTTT
TRBD1 NA TRBJ1-4 TRBV3-1/TRBV3-2 CASSQGQTDYNEKLFF TGTGCCAGCAGCCAGGGACAGACAGACTATAATGAAAAACTGTTTTTT
NA NA TRBJ1-2 TRBV2 CASSYRQVRGYTF TGTGCCAGCAGTTACCGACAGGTCCGCGGCTACACCTTC
NA NA TRBJ1-5 TRBV7-2 CASSLRGLLGNQPQHF TGTGCCAGCAGCTTACGGGGGTTATTGGGCAATCAGCCCCAGCATTTT
NA few TRBJ1-6 TRBV7-9 CASSFGGSYNSPLHF TGTGCCAGCAGCTTCGGAGGCTCCTATAATTCACCCCTCCACTTT
NA NA TRBJ1-2 TRBV5-1 CASSLGGNGYTF TGCGCCAGCAGCTTGGGAGGGAATGGCTACACCTTC
NA NA TRBJ2-7 TRBV5-1 CASSLDPGTTYYEQYF TGCGCCAGCAGCTTGGACCCTGGGACAACCTACTACGAGCAGTACTTC
NA NA TRBJ2-2 TRBV18 CASSPRRVAGEVNTGELFF TGTGCCAGCTCACCGCGTCGGGTAGCAGGGGAAGTCAACACCGGGGAGCTGTTTTTT
TRBD1 once TRBJ1-2 TRBV9 CASSVWPQGEGGYTF TGTGCCAGCAGCGTTTGGCCGCAGGGGGAAGGTGGCTACACCTTC
NA once TRBJ1-2 TRBV7-2 CASSPDRTPYGYTF TGTGCCAGCAGCCCCGACAGGACCCCCTATGGCTACACCTTC
NA NA TRBJ1-4 TRBV2 CASSAQGMGEKLFF TGTGCCAGCAGTGCCCAGGGCATGGGCGAAAAACTGTTTTTT
TRBD2 NA TRBJ2-1 TRBV11-2 CASSWRIAGGPARNEQFF TGTGCCAGCAGCTGGCGCATAGCGGGGGGGCCTGCACGGAATGAGCAGTTCTTC
TRBD1 NA TRBJ1-1 TRBV5-5 CASSPIYSGTGNTEAFF TGTGCCAGCAGCCCAATTTATTCCGGGACAGGGAACACTGAAGCTTTCTTT
NA NA TRBJ1-2 TRBV19 CASSIAGVPNYGYTF TGTGCCAGTAGTATAGCCGGGGTTCCTAACTATGGCTACACCTTC
NA NA TRBJ2-1 TRBV9 CASSVGGPYNEQFF TGTGCCAGCAGCGTCGGGGGCCCCTACAATGAGCAGTTCTTC
TRBD1 NA TRBJ1-2 TRBV19 CASNTPQGGVYGYTF TGTGCCAGTAATACACCCCAGGGGGGTGTCTATGGCTACACCTTC
NA NA TRBJ1-4 TRBV6-6 CASSRTGGQGGNEKLFF TGTGCCAGCAGTCGCACCGGGGGCCAAGGAGGTAATGAAAAACTGTTTTTT
TRBD1 NA TRBJ2-7 TRBV5-1 CASSAGPGQGAYEQYF TGCGCCAGCAGCGCTGGCCCGGGACAGGGGGCCTACGAGCAGTACTTC
TRBD1 NA TRBJ2-7 TRBV27 CASSTLGQGVEQYF TGTGCCAGCAGTACCCTCGGACAGGGGGTCGAGCAGTACTTC
TRBD2 NA TRBJ2-7 TRBV9 CASSTSGEPLEQYF TGTGCCAGCAGCACCAGCGGGGAACCCCTCGAGCAGTACTTC
NA NA TRBJ2-7 TRBV12-3/TRBV12-4 CASSQSYEQYF TGTGCCAGCAGCCAGAGCTACGAGCAGTACTTC
TRBD2 few TRBJ2-5 TRBV29-1 CSVDMASGQETQYF TGCAGCGTTGACATGGCTAGCGGGCAAGAGACCCAGTACTTC
NA NA TRBJ1-4 TRBV4-2 CASSRGGEPEKLFF TGTGCCAGCAGCCGAGGGGGGGAGCCTGAAAAACTGTTTTTT
TRBD2 NA TRBJ2-3 TRBV5-4 CASRSGGAGTDTQYF TGTGCCAGCAGGAGCGGGGGGGCCGGCACAGATACGCAGTATTTT
NA NA TRBJ2-2 TRBV19 CASSINRLNTGELFF TGTGCCAGTAGTATCAACAGGCTGAACACCGGGGAGCTGTTTTTT
TRBD1 NA TRBJ2-7 TRBV15 CATSSDRGRSFTYEQYF TGTGCCACCAGCAGCGACAGGGGGCGATCGTTTACCTACGAGCAGTACTTC
TRBD1 NA TRBJ1-2 TRBV7-9 CASSPRQGFYGYTF TGTGCCAGCAGCCCTAGACAGGGTTTCTATGGCTACACCTTC